This TCR beta chain was retrieved from a study of human T cells and chemical hapten exposure. As for the study in general: Small pooled library volume differences chiefly drove per-sample TCR yield variation. Study results and limitations: Compared with pre-sensitization or healthy control sets, expanded TCRs clustered more.

Time point defined: patch test 1, 2 weeks after DPC sensitization. The treatment is: therapeutic diphenylcyclopropenone sensitization with weekly scalp DPC. Those who donated were patients with alopecia, 18 to 70 years of age, and suitable for DPC. TCRdb fed the RACE reads into MiXCR, producing one record per CDR3 protein. The sample lists about 380,000 distinct CDR3 sequences; about 4.8% were seen once. J gave up 4 bases and V 6 bases, and 6 bases lay outside the gene matches. The CDR3 has 15 residues. CDR1 is MDHEN, CDR2 SYDVKM, per germline. This clonotype was counted many times. Its antigen remains unidentified.

The chain has TRBV28 and TRBJ2-1, with TRBD2 matching over 10 bases. The sequences come from whole blood, collected in connection with sensitization to the hapten diphenylcyclopropenone (DPC). This TCR was sampled from a woman between 50 and 59 years old with alopecia areata. Some clones in this sample may be carry-over from other donors' samples. The CDR3 loop is CASRLAGVTYNEQFF. CDR3 DNA: TGTGCCAGCAGGCTAGCGGGAGTCACGTACAATGAGCAGTTCTTC.